The 10 T cell receptor beta chains presented below share a single source sample, sequenced in a study of vaccination effects on CD4 cells after COVID-19. TCRdb keeps only in-frame clones here, not all; method: immunoSEQ multiplex PCR. The data hold approximately 60,000 clones, with 78% observed a single time. The antigens of these receptors remain unknown. The authors isolated CD4+ T cells after around 10 days of culture. Of the BNT162b2 and mRNA-1273 vaccines, participants received two doses of one or the other. The material sequenced was CD4+ T cells from PBMCs cultured without peptide, taken after COVID-19 vaccination. These TCRs come from a human donor who received a COVID-19 vaccine.

J is TRBJ1-2 and V is TRBV7-8; D is possibly TRBD1 (5 bases). V was pared by 4 bases and J by 5 bases, with 20 bases between. Germline V gene lookup returns CDR1 SGHVS and CDR2 FQNEAQ. This CDR3 contains 16 residues. The CDR3 bases are TGTGCCAGCAGCTCCAAGGAGGGGTGGGGAGGATATGGCTACACCTTC. Amino acid sequence: CASSSKEGWGGYGYTF.

The chain joins TRBV7-9 to TRBJ2-1; no definite D call. Germline V CDR1 and CDR2: SEHNR, FQNEAQ (reference sequence). The CDR3 length is 12 residues. V lost 6 bases to trimming and J lost 5 bases, with 8 bases between them. CDR3: CASRPFDNEQFF. CDR3 nucleotides: TGTGCCAGCAGGCCATTTGACAATGAGCAGTTCTTC.

The chain links TRBV5-4 to TRBJ1-2; the match to TRBD1 covers 8 bases. The CDR3 runs 14 residues. V was clipped by 0 bases and J by 5 bases; unmatched bases: 3. Germline V gives CDR1 SGHNT, CDR2 YYREEE (reference sequence). Here the CDR3 reads CASSLGQGKYGYTF. CDR3 in DNA: TGTGCCAGCAGCTTGGGACAGGGGAAGTATGGCTACACCTTC.

DNA for the CDR3: TGTGCCAGCATTAGCCGGGACAGAGCTTTCTTT. This encodes CASISRDRAFF. This chain uses TRBV28 with TRBJ1-1; 7 bases are shared with TRBD1. CDR1 is MDHEN, CDR2 SYDVKM, per germline. The length of the CDR3 is 11 residues. After removal of 7 bases from V and 10 bases from J, the junction contained 6 bases not matched to a gene.

The chain has TRBV6-1 and TRBJ1-2; TRBD1 aligns across 9 bases. CDR1 and CDR2 from the germline V gene are MNHNS and SASEGT. The CDR3 runs 13 residues. The V gene end was trimmed by 5 bases and the J gene end by 5 bases; junction bases not matched to a gene: 3. In DNA, the CDR3 is TGTGCCAGCAGTTCCGGACAGGGGTATGGCTACACCTTC. It is translated as CASSSGQGYGYTF.

The chain recombines TRBV27 with TRBJ1-5; D call uncertain. Germline V lookup: CDR1 MNHEY, CDR2 SMNVEV (reference sequence). CDR3 length: 13 amino acids. V lost 3 bases and J lost 1, with 4 bases in between. The CDR3 protein is CASSLKSNQPQHF. In DNA form, the CDR3 reads TGTGCCAGCAGTTTGAAGAGCAATCAGCCCCAGCATTTT.

This clone was found a few times. The chain carries TRBV7-8 and TRBJ1-1, with TRBD1 identical over 10 bases. The V and J ends lost 5 bases and 4 bases, in that order; junction bases with no gene match: 4. CDR1 and CDR2 from the germline V gene are SGHVS and FQNEAQ. The length of the CDR3 is 14 residues. Written as DNA, the CDR3 is TGTGCCAGCAGCCCGAGGACAGGGGGCACTGAAGCTTTCTTT. Its protein product is CASSPRTGGTEAFF.

The chain uses TRBV4-1 and TRBJ1-1; D might be TRBD1 (5 bases). CDR1 and CDR2 (germline): MGHRA, YSYEKL. The CDR3 has 13 residues. Trimming took off 4 bases at V and 4 bases at J, with 10 bases between the two ends. This chain's CDR3 is CASSLGRATEAFF. The CDR3 nucleotides read TGCGCCAGCAGCCTAGGCAGGGCCACTGAAGCTTTCTTT.

The chain recombines TRBV19 with TRBJ2-3, with D possibly matching TRBD1 (5 bases). Trimming took off 3 bases at V and 2 bases at J, with 9 bases between the two ends. CDR1 and CDR2 (germline): LNHDA, SQIVND (reference sequence). The CDR3 sequence is 14 residues long. The CDR3 loop reads CASSIDGATDTQYF. The CDR3 nucleotides read TGTGCCAGTAGTATTGATGGGGCCACAGATACGCAGTATTTT.

This chain connects TRBV7-6 to TRBJ1-4, with TRBD1 identical over 7 bases. J was trimmed by 7 bases and V by 5 bases; bases with no gene match: 10. CDR3 length: 15 amino acids. Germline V CDR1 and CDR2: SGHVS, FNYEAQ. CDR3 DNA sequence: TGTGCCAGCAGCCCATGGACAGGAGGGGGTGAAAAACTGTTTTTT. Amino acid sequence: CASSPWTGGGEKLFF.